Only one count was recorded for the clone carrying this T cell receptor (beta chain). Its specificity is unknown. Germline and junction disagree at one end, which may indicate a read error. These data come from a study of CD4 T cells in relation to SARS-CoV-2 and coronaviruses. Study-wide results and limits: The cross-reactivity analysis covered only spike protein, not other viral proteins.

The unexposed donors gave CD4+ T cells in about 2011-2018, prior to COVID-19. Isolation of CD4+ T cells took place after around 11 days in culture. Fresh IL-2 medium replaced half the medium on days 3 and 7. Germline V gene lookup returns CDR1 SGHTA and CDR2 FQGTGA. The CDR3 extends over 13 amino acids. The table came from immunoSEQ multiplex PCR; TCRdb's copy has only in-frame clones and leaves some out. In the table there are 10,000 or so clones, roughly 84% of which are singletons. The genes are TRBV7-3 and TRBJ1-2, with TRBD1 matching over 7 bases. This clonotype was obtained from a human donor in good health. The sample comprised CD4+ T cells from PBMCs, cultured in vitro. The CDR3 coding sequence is TGTGCCAGCAGCCTAACAGGGGCCTATGGCTACACCTTC. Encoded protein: CASSLTGAYGYTF.